Below are 21 T cell receptor beta chains sequenced from a single sample in a study of cytomegalovirus exposure and HLA in healthy donors. With 60 Vbeta and 13 Jbeta primers, the PCR was carried out. The data were produced by immunoSEQ multiplex PCR, yet TCRdb's version contains in-frame clones alone and is incomplete. Here the sample spans about 200,000 clones, roughly 85% being singletons. Material: PBMCs. The receptors come from a man aged 18 to 30 in good health and CMV-seronegative.

This clone showed up just once. CDR3 DNA sequence: TGTGCCAGCAGCTCGGACAGGGAGAGTTGCGAGCAGTACTTC. Its translation is CASSSDRESCEQYF. The chain couples TRBV28 to TRBJ2-7; TRBD1 matches at 8 bases. Germline-derived CDR1 and CDR2 are MDHEN and SYDVKM. This CDR3 spans 14 amino acids. With 6 bases clipped from V and 6 bases from J, the junction kept 10 bases outside the gene matches.

This chain uses TRBV5-6 with TRBJ2-1, with a possible D match to TRBD1 (6 bases). CDR3 length: 14 amino acids. The V and J ends lost 0 bases and 7 bases respectively, with 11 bases between them. Per the germline V gene, CDR1 is SGHDT and CDR2 is YYEEEE. The CDR3, as DNA: TGTGCCAGCAGCTTGGGGGGACAACCAAATGAGCAGTTCTTC. This gives the protein CASSLGGQPNEQFF.

The chain employs TRBV7-6 and TRBJ2-5; 12 nucleotides align to TRBD2. Losses at the gene ends were 4 bases for V and 2 bases for J; bases not matched to a gene: 2. This CDR3 is 15 amino acids long. CDR1 and CDR2 from the germline V gene are SGHVS and FNYEAQ. DNA of the CDR3: TGTGCCAGCAGCTGGACTAGCGGGGCACAAGAGACCCAGTACTTC. Encoded protein: CASSWTSGAQETQYF.

The rearrangement uses TRBV5-1 and TRBJ2-5, with D maybe TRBD2 (6 bases). The length of the CDR3 is 16 residues. CDR1 SGHRS and CDR2 YFSETQ come from the germline V gene. The V end was cut by 4 bases, the J end by 2 bases, with 18 bases between. Here the CDR3 reads CASSTSVAGYQETQYF. As DNA, the CDR3 is TGCGCCAGCAGCACCTCAGTTGCGGGATATCAAGAGACCCAGTACTTC.

The chain is built from TRBV6-1 and TRBJ2-1, with D perhaps matching TRBD1 (5 bases). The CDR3 is 16 amino acids. With 0 bases removed from V and 4 bases from J, the gap between germline ends came to 13 bases. Per germline, CDR1 MNHNS and CDR2 SASEGT. The CDR3, as DNA: TGTGCCAGCAGTGAAGCGGTCCAGGGATTTTACAATGAGCAGTTCTTC. As protein: CASSEAVQGFYNEQFF.

This clone was counted once. An end of the junction does not agree with germline; a read error may underlie this. This chain links TRBV7-7 with TRBJ1-1; possibly TRBD1 for D (5 bases). Germline V gives CDR1 SSHAT, CDR2 FNYEAQ (reference sequence). The CDR3 is made up of 12 amino acids. The CDR3 sequence: CASSLGDRVAFF. CDR3 DNA: TGTGCTAGCAGCCTGGGTGACAGAGTAGCTTTCTTT.

The V call is TRBV28, the J call TRBJ1-1; unclear D gene. The ends were cut back, 2 bases at V and 0 bases at J, with 13 bases in the middle. CDR1 and CDR2 (germline): MDHEN, SYDVKM. The CDR3 is 16 residues long. The CDR3 sequence: CASSLQDLVMNTEAFF. Written as DNA, the CDR3 is TGTGCCAGCAGTTTACAGGACTTGGTCATGAACACTGAAGCTTTCTTT.

This clone showed up just a few times. J is TRBJ1-4 and V is TRBV6-1; D unresolved. The germline V and J ends were trimmed by 1 base and 5 bases, with 11 bases remaining between them. Germline V gene sequence: CDR1 MNHNS, CDR2 SASEGT. This CDR3 is built from 15 residues. The CDR3 DNA is TGTGCCAGCAGTGAAGGGCCTTCTGTCAATGAAAAACTGTTTTTT. Translation: CASSEGPSVNEKLFF.

The V and J genes are TRBV6-5 and TRBJ1-5; D not certain. CDR3 length equals 15 residues. Germline CDR1 and CDR2: MNHEY and SVGAGI. The V gene lost 0 bases and the J gene lost 4 bases, with 10 bases spanning the gap. CDR3: CASSYSSGKNQPQHF. CDR3 DNA: TGTGCCAGCAGTTACTCGTCCGGGAAAAATCAGCCCCAGCATTTT.

The rearrangement links TRBV6-1 to TRBJ2-2, with no clear D. CDR1 is MNHNS and CDR2 is SASEGT in the germline V gene. V was clipped by 0 bases and J by 6 bases, with 14 bases between them. This CDR3 has 16 residues. Here the CDR3 DNA reads TGTGCCAGCAGTGAAGCGGCACGGAGCAGCTCCGGGGAGCTGTTTTTT. As protein: CASSEAARSSSGELFF.

The rearrangement links TRBV9 to TRBJ2-1; D not certain. The germline V gene has CDR1 SGDLS and CDR2 YYNGEE. V dropped 4 bases and J dropped 5 bases, with 4 bases sitting between them. CDR3 size: 11 residues. CDR3 amino acids: CASSSDNEQFF. The CDR3 bases are TGTGCCAGCAGCTCTGACAATGAGCAGTTCTTC.

This chain uses TRBV14 with TRBJ1-6; TRBD1 aligns across 7 bases. Germline CDR1 is SGHDN and CDR2 is FVKESK. Trimming removed 3 bases from V and 8 bases from J; junction bases left unmatched: 22. This CDR3 comprises 20 residues. CDR3 sequence (DNA): TGTGCCAGCAGCCAGTTCCACAGGGGATTTCATAGTGACTTAGATTCACCCCTCCACTTT. As protein: CASSQFHRGFHSDLDSPLHF.

The J gene is TRBJ2-1, the V gene TRBV30; D may be TRBD2 (5 bases). The V end was cut by 4 bases, the J end by 1 base, with 11 bases between. The length of the CDR3 is 14 residues. Germline loops: CDR1 GTSNPN, CDR2 SVGIG (reference sequence). The CDR3 coding sequence is TGTGCCTGGACCCCTAGCTATTCCTACAATGAGCAGTTCTTC. The encoded protein is CAWTPSYSYNEQFF. Looking up the rest from reference TRBV30 and TRBJ2-1 gives the full variable domain: SQTIHQWPATLVQPVGSPLSLECTVEGTSNPNLYWYRQAAGRGLQLLFYSVGIGQISSEVPQNLSASRPQDRQFILSSKKLLLSDSGFYLCAWTPSYSYNEQFFGPGTRLTVL.

The rearrangement uses TRBV10-3 and TRBJ2-2; tentatively, D is TRBD1 (5 bases). Deletions cut 0 bases from V and 6 bases from J, with 8 bases between. The germline V gene encodes CDR1 ENHRY and CDR2 SYGVKD. The CDR3 has 14 residues. CDR3 sequence: CAISESGEAGELFF. CDR3 sequence (DNA): TGTGCCATCAGTGAGTCAGGGGAAGCCGGGGAGCTGTTTTTT.

The V and J genes are TRBV25-1 and TRBJ2-5; weak D call: TRBD1 (6 bases). V lost 5 bases to trimming and J lost 4 bases, with 11 bases between them. Per germline, CDR1 MGHDK and CDR2 SYGVNS. This CDR3 comprises 13 residues. The CDR3 DNA sequence: TGTGCCAGCAGTCCTTTGGACAGAGAGACCCAGTACTTC. It encodes CASSPLDRETQYF.

V and J are TRBV5-1 and TRBJ1-2; D is possibly TRBD1 (6 bases). V lost 4 bases and J 2 bases, leaving 15 bases between the germline ends. Germline CDR1 reads SGHRS; CDR2 reads YFSETQ. The CDR3 has 15 residues. The CDR3 loop reads CASSQGTLPNYGYTF. CDR3 nucleotide sequence: TGCGCCAGCAGCCAAGGGACACTACCAAACTATGGCTACACCTTC.

This clone was seen a few times. J is TRBJ2-7 and V is TRBV5-1; TRBD1 matches at 7 bases. Germline V CDR1 and CDR2: SGHRS, YFSETQ. The CDR3 covers 15 residues. With 0 bases clipped from V and 5 bases from J, the junction kept 8 bases outside the gene matches. In nucleotides, the CDR3 is TGCGCCAGCAGCTTGGTCAGACCTACAGGGGACGAGCAGTACTTC. Its translation: CASSLVRPTGDEQYF. The full variable domain, with the rest looked up from reference TRBV5-1 and TRBJ2-7, is KAGVTQTPRYLIKTRGQQVTLSCSPISGHRSVSWYQQTPGQGLQFLFEYFSETQRNKGNFPGRFSGRQFSNSRSEMNVSTLELGDSALYLCASSLVRPTGDEQYFGPGTRLTVT.

This chain joins TRBV7-3 and TRBJ2-7; D may be TRBD1 (6 bases). V lost 5 bases and J lost 3, with 11 bases in between. CDR1 SGHTA and CDR2 FQGTGA come from the germline V gene. The CDR3 has 13 residues. CDR3 region: CASSGGLNYEQYF. CDR3 bases: TGTGCCAGCAGCGGGGGCCTAAACTACGAGCAGTACTTC.

V usage is TRBV7-2 and J usage is TRBJ1-5; TRBD1 matches 9 bases. The germline V gene has CDR1 SGHTA and CDR2 FQGNSA. The CDR3 has 15 amino acids. The trim removed 5 bases at V and 6 bases at J, leaving 8 bases unmatched. The DNA of the CDR3 is TGTGCCAGCAGCCAACCTGGGACAGGGAGTCAGCCCCAGCATTTT. Its translation: CASSQPGTGSQPQHF.

This clone has a single count. V gene TRBV30 combines with J gene TRBJ1-2; unclear D gene. CDR1 GTSNPN and CDR2 SVGIG come from the germline V gene (reference sequence). The CDR3 spans 12 residues. The germline V and J ends were trimmed by 3 bases and 2 bases, with 7 bases remaining between them. In DNA, the CDR3 is TGTGCCTGGAGAGGAGCCAACTATGGCTACACCTTC. Its translation: CAWRGANYGYTF. The whole variable domain, filled in from reference TRBV30 and TRBJ1-2, reads SQTIHQWPATLVQPVGSPLSLECTVEGTSNPNLYWYRQAAGRGLQLLFYSVGIGQISSEVPQNLSASRPQDRQFILSSKKLLLSDSGFYLCAWRGANYGYTFGSGTRLTVV.

The gene calls are TRBV21-1 and TRBJ2-6; the DNA was not used to check the table's D call, TRBD1. TRBV21-1 is termed a pseudogene. The CDR3 is 17 amino acids. CDR3 region: CASRIKGRKPGANVLTF. DNA for the CDR3: TGTGCCAGCAGAATTAAGGGGCGGAAACCTGGGGCCAACGTCCTGACTTTC.